These 10 T cell receptor beta chains came from one sample sequenced in a study of T cell repertoires in cytomegalovirus infection. For these TCRs, the target antigens are not known. Via MiXCR, TCRdb re-called the reads, giving one row per CDR3 protein. Among more than 250,000 distinct CDR3 sequences listed, roughly 25% were seen once. Sequenced material: cultured PBMCs, taken from culture after CMV antigen stimulation. The source is a human donor in good health (CMV status not recorded). Some clones in this sample may be carry-over from other donors' samples.

At least ten counts were recorded for this clonotype. Germline is not matched at one junction end, which may reflect a read error. The rearrangement uses TRBV12-3 or TRBV12-4 and TRBJ2-5; possible D gene TRBD1, 6 bases. The CDR3 is 11 amino acids. The CDR3 bases are TGTGCCAGCAGTTTCGGACAGTGGACGGACTTC. This sequence encodes CASSFGQWTDF.

This CDR3 is CASSPTLAGGQETQYF. The CDR3 coding sequence is TGTGCCAGCTCACCAACTCTAGCGGGAGGCCAAGAGACCCAGTACTTC. This rearrangement joins TRBV18 to TRBJ2-5, with 11 bases aligning to TRBD2. CDR1 and CDR2 from the germline V gene are KGHSH and LQKENI. J gave up 1 base and V 2 bases, and 3 bases lay outside the gene matches. The CDR3 covers 16 residues.

The J gene is TRBJ2-2, the V gene TRBV11-2; 7 bases are shared with TRBD1. The CDR3 spans 15 residues. The germline gives CDR1 SGHAT, CDR2 FQNNGV. V dropped 4 bases and J dropped 5; count of bases not matched to a gene: 7. This CDR3 reads CASSSRQGRTGELFF. CDR3 bases: TGTGCCAGCAGCTCCCGACAGGGACGGACCGGGGAGCTGTTTTTT. Complete variable domain (other parts from reference TRBV11-2 and TRBJ2-2): EAGVAQSPRYKIIEKRQSVAFWCNPISGHATLYWYQQILGQGPKLLIQFQNNGVVDDSQLPKDRFSAERLKGVDSTLKIQPAKLEDSAVYLCASSSRQGRTGELFFGEGSRLTVL.

This clonotype appeared once. This sequence may be a read error, since a much larger clone differs from it by one base. The gene calls are TRBV7-2 and TRBJ2-3; D gene uncertain. The CDR3 spans 15 residues. V was clipped by 2 bases and J by 5 bases, with 14 bases between them. Looked up from germline, CDR1 is SGHTA and CDR2 is FQGNSA. CDR3 sequence reads: CASSLKVKWGDTQYF. The CDR3 nucleotides are TGTGCCAGCAGCTTAAAAGTAAAGTGGGGAGATACGCAGTATTTT.

The gene calls are TRBV7-9 and TRBJ1-2; TRBD1 matches at 7 bases. V shed 1 base, J shed 4 bases, and the junction held 15 bases outside the gene matches. Germline V lookup: CDR1 SEHNR, CDR2 FQNEAQ (reference sequence). The CDR3 is made up of 18 amino acids. CDR3 region: CASSLGGDRAASPYGYTF. CDR3 coding DNA: TGTGCCAGCAGCTTAGGAGGCGACAGGGCCGCTTCGCCCTATGGCTACACCTTC.

There are a few counts of this clonotype. This chain connects TRBV7-9 to TRBJ2-7; unclear D gene. Germline V lookup: CDR1 SEHNR, CDR2 FQNEAQ (reference sequence). Trimming took 8 bases from V and 3 from J, leaving 11 bases between them. The CDR3 covers 12 residues. The CDR3 region is CASSSSGYEQYV. CDR3 in DNA: TGTGCCAGCTCTTCCTCCGGCTACGAGCAGTACGTC.

The V and J genes are TRBV14 and TRBJ2-1; D might be TRBD2 (6 bases). This CDR3 spans 16 amino acids. V dropped 1 base and J dropped 2 bases, with 12 bases sitting between them. Looked up from germline, CDR1 is SGHDN and CDR2 is FVKESK. This chain's CDR3 is CASSQVFGRPYNEQFF. In DNA form, the CDR3 reads TGTGCCAGCAGCCAAGTTTTCGGGAGACCCTACAATGAGCAGTTCTTC.

The chain combines TRBV5-4 with TRBJ2-1; TRBD1 aligns across 9 bases. Germline values: CDR1 SGHNT, CDR2 YYREEE (reference sequence). The CDR3 contains 19 residues. Losses at the gene ends were 2 bases for V and 6 bases for J; bases not matched to a gene: 18. The CDR3 spells CASSFFTYRGRVRSNEQFF. The CDR3 bases are TGTGCCAGCAGCTTCTTCACTTACAGGGGGCGGGTCCGCAGCAATGAGCAGTTCTTC.

This clonotype showed up just a few times. The V call is TRBV7-2, the J call TRBJ1-2, with D possibly matching TRBD1 (5 bases). CDR1 is SGHTA and CDR2 is FQGNSA in the germline V gene. Trimming left V 3 bases short and J 5 bases short, with 16 bases between. This CDR3 is built from 15 residues. CDR3 residues: CASSLDPGIYYGYTF. CDR3 in DNA: TGTGCCAGCAGCTTGGATCCAGGGATATATTATGGCTACACCTTC.

This clonotype was counted only a few times. The gene calls are TRBV10-2 and TRBJ1-1, with 7 bases aligning to TRBD1. CDR3 length: 11 amino acids. With 6 bases clipped from V and 8 bases from J, the junction kept 3 bases outside the gene matches. CDR1 WSHSY and CDR2 SAAADI come from the germline V gene. CDR3 DNA: TGCGCCAGCAGGAAGGGACAGGAAGCTTTCTTT. As protein: CASRKGQEAFF.